The 5 T cell receptor beta chains below all came from one sample that was sequenced in a study of CD8+ T cells in alopecia areata. The treatment: oral pan-JAK inhibitor, 5-10 mg twice daily. Extracted RNA was reverse transcribed, and the resulting cDNA served as sequencing template. Clones were sequenced by immunoSEQ multiplex PCR, and TCRdb holds only the in-frame ones, with some missing. The table records fewer than 250,000 clones, 60% of them present only once. The source was CD4+ T cells sorted from blood, collected at week 4, from a patient treated with tofacitinib. Every receptor here comes from a human donor with alopecia areata.

The V call is TRBV30, the J call TRBJ2-3, with D perhaps being TRBD1 or TRBD2 (5 bases each). Trimming left V 2 bases short and J 4 bases short, with 13 bases between. Germline values: CDR1 GTSNPN, CDR2 SVGIG (reference sequence). This CDR3 has 14 residues. CDR3 sequence (DNA): TGTGCCTGGAGTCAAGGGACGCGCGCAGATACGCAGTATTTT. The encoded protein is CAWSQGTRADTQYF.

The chain employs TRBV7-2 and TRBJ2-3; D is uncertain. CDR1 and CDR2 (germline): SGHTA, FQGNSA. V gave up 2 bases and J gave up 2 bases, with 5 bases separating them. The CDR3 is 13 amino acids. CDR3 sequence reads: CASSLSHTDTQYF. The DNA for the CDR3 is TGTGCCAGCAGCTTATCCCACACAGATACGCAGTATTTT. Combining the CDR3 with reference TRBV7-2 and TRBJ2-3 gives the whole variable domain GAGVSQSPSNKVTEKGKDVELRCDPISGHTALYWYRQSLGQGLEFLIYFQGNSAPDKSGLPSDRFSAERTGGSVSTLTIQRTQQEDSAVYLCASSLSHTDTQYFGPGTRLTVL.

The chain has TRBV29-1 and TRBJ2-3; D is uncertain. Germline lookup yields CDR1 SQVTM and CDR2 ANQGSEA. V was shortened by 7 bases and J by 5 bases, with 10 bases between the two germline ends. This CDR3 is built from 11 residues. CDR3: CSGHAGDTQYF. As DNA, the CDR3 is TGCAGCGGTCACGCCGGAGATACGCAGTATTTT.

In its sample, this clone was seen once. Other DNA sequences in the same sample also yield this CDR3. The chain employs TRBV30 and TRBJ1-5, with 7 positions matching TRBD1. The CDR3 runs to 13 residues. V shed 3 bases and J 2 bases; nucleotides not matched to a gene: 1. Germline loops: CDR1 GTSNPN, CDR2 SVGIG (reference sequence). CDR3 DNA: TGTGCCTGGAGCGGACAGGGCAATCAGCCCCAGCATTTT. Its translation is CAWSGQGNQPQHF. Using reference TRBV30 and TRBJ1-5 for the parts outside the CDR3, the full variable domain is SQTIHQWPATLVQPVGSPLSLECTVEGTSNPNLYWYRQAAGRGLQLLFYSVGIGQISSEVPQNLSASRPQDRQFILSSKKLLLSDSGFYLCAWSGQGNQPQHFGDGTRLSIL.

This clone has more than one count but fewer than ten. The chain combines TRBV18 with TRBJ2-7; possible D gene TRBD1, 6 bases. Trimming removed 3 bases from V and 2 bases from J, with 11 bases in between. The germline CDR1 and CDR2 sequences are KGHSH and LQKENI. The CDR3 sequence is 14 residues long. CDR3 sequence reads: CASSPDRNTYEQYF. CDR3 in DNA: TGTGCCAGCTCACCTGACAGGAATACCTACGAGCAGTACTTC.